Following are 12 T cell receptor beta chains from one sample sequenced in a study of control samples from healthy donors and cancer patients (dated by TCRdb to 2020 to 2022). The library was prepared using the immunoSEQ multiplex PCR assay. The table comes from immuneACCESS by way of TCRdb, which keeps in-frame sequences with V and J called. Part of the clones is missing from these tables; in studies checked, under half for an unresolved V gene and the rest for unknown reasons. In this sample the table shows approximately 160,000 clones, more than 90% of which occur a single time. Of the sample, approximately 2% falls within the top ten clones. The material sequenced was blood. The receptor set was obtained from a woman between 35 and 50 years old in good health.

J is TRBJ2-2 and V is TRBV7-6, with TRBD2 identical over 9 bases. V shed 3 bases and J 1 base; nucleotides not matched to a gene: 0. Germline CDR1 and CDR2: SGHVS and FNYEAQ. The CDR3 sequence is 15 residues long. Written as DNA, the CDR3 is TGTGCCAGCAGCTTTAGCGGGGGGAACACCGGGGAGCTGTTTTTT. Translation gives CASSFSGGNTGELFF.

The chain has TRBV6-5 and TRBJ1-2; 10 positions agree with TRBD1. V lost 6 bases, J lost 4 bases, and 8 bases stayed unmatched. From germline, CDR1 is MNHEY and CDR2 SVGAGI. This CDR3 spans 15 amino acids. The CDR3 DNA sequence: TGTGCCAGCAGCACGACAGGGGGCGCGGGCTATGGCTACACCTTC. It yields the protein CASSTTGGAGYGYTF.

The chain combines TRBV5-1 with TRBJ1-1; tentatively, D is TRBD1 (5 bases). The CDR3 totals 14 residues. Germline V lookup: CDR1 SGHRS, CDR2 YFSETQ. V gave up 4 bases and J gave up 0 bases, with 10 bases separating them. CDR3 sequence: CASSRSGMNTEAFF. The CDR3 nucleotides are TGCGCCAGCAGCCGGTCAGGGATGAACACTGAAGCTTTCTTT. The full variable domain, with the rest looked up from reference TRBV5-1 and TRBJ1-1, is KAGVTQTPRYLIKTRGQQVTLSCSPISGHRSVSWYQQTPGQGLQFLFEYFSETQRNKGNFPGRFSGRQFSNSRSEMNVSTLELGDSALYLCASSRSGMNTEAFFGQGTRLTVV.

CDR3 bases: TGTGCCAGCAGTAAGATGGGACAGCCCCCCCAGCATTTT. Translation: CASSKMGQPPQHF. The V and J genes are TRBV27 and TRBJ1-5; 7 bases agree with TRBD1. Germline CDR1 is MNHEY and CDR2 is SMNVEV (reference sequence). The CDR3 sequence is 13 residues long. Trimming cost V 5 bases and J 10 bases; bases outside gene matches: 8.

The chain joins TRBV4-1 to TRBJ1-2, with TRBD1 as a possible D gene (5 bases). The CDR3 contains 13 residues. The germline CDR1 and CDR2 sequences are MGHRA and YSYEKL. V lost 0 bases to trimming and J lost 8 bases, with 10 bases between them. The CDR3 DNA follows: TGCGCCAGCAGCCAAGAGCAGGGCGACGGCTACACCTTC. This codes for CASSQEQGDGYTF.

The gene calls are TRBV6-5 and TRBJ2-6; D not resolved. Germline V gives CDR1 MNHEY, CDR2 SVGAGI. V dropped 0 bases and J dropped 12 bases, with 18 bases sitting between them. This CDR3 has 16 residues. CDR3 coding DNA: TGTGCCAGCAGTTACTCGCTGTCCCCCGTTTTAGGCGTCCTGACTTTC. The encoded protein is CASSYSLSPVLGVLTF.

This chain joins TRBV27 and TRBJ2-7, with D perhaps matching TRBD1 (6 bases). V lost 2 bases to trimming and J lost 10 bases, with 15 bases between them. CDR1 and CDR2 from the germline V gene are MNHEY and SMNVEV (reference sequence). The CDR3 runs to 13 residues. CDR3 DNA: TGTGCCAGCAGTTTACATCAGGGGCCTCATCAGTACTTC. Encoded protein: CASSLHQGPHQYF.

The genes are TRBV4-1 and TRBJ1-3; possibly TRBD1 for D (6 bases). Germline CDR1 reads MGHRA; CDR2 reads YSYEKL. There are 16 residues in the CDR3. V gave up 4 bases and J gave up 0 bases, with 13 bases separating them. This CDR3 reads CASSLPTGNSGNTIYF. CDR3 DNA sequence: TGCGCCAGCAGCCTCCCCACAGGGAACTCTGGAAACACCATATATTTT.

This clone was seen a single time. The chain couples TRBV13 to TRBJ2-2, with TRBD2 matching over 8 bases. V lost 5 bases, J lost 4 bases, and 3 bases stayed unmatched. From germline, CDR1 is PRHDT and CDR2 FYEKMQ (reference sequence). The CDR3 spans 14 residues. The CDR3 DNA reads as TGTGCCAGCAGCACCGGGGGGGGCACCGGGGAGCTGTTTTTT. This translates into CASSTGGGTGELFF.

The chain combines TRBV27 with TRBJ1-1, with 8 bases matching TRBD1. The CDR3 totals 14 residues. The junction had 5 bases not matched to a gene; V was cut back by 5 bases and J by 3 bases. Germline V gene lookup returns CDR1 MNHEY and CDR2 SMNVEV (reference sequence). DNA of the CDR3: TGTGCCAGCAGTACCTACAGGGGGTACACTGAAGCTTTCTTT. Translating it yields CASSTYRGYTEAFF.

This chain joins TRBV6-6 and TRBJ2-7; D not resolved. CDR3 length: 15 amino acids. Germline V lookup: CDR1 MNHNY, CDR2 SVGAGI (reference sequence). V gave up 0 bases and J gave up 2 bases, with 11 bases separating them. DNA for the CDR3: TGTGCCAGCAGTTACTCGGGCAGCGAAGCCTACGAGCAGTACTTC. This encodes CASSYSGSEAYEQYF.

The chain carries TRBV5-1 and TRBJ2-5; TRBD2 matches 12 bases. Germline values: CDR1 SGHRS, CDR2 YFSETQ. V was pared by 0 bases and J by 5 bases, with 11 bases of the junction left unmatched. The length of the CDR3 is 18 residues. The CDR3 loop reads CASSLGLAGDLRGETQYF. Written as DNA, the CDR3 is TGCGCCAGCAGCTTGGGACTAGCGGGGGACCTCCGTGGTGAGACCCAGTACTTC.